The entry below describes one TCR beta chain. Antigen: not known. This entry comes from a study of cytomegalovirus exposure and HLA in healthy donors. Study information: In an earlier analysis, around 100 million unique TCR beta sequences were found from 150 million to 200 million T cells. Among some 400 genotyped donors, around 82% fell in the Caucasian-associated ancestry cluster. Study-level findings and limits: Sequencing likely caused a cluster of highly shared sequence variants.

Donors showed nominal health when sampled, although they likely had unrecorded immune exposures. This CDR3 has 14 amino acids. The V gene's germline CDR1 is MGHDK and CDR2 SYGVNS. Trimming removed 7 bases from V and 7 bases from J; junction bases left unmatched: 4. With 60 Vbeta and 13 Jbeta primers, the PCR was carried out. Generated by immunoSEQ multiplex PCR, the TCRdb table keeps only in-frame clones and is missing some. This sample has about 150,000 clones; around 75% occur once, and the top ten carry around 1.6%. The sample comprised PBMCs. The sequence derives from a woman under 30 in good health and CMV-seronegative. The chain employs TRBV25-1 and TRBJ2-2; 12 bases map to TRBD1. The CDR3 nucleotides read TGTGCCAGCAAGGGACAGGGGGCGAGCGGGGAGCTGTTTTTT. Its protein is CASKGQGASGELFF.